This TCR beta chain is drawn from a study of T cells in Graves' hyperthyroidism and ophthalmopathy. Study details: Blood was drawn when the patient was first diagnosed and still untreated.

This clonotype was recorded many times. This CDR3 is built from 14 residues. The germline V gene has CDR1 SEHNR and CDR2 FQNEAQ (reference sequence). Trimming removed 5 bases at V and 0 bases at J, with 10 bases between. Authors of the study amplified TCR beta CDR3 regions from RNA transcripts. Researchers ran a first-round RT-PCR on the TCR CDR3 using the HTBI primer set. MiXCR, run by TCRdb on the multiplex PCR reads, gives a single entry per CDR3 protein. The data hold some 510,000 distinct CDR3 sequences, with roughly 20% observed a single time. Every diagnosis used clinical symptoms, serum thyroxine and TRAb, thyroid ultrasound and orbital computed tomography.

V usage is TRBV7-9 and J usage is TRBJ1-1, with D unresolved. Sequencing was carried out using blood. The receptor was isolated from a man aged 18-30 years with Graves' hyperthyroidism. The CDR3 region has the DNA TGTGCCAGCAGCGGGGATTCCATGAACACTGAAGCTTTCTTT. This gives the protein CASSGDSMNTEAFF. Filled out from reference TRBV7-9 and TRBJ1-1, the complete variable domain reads DTGVSQNPRHKITKRGQNVTFRCDPISEHNRLYWYRQTLGQGPEFLTYFQNEAQLEKSRLLSDRFSAERPKGSFSTLEIQRTEQGDSAMYLCASSGDSMNTEAFFGQGTRLTVV.